This passage covers 32 T cell receptor beta chains from one sample sequenced in a study of T cells expressing NK-cell markers. TCRdb reworked the 5' RACE reads into one entry per CDR3 protein, no DNA. Recorded here are about 260,000 distinct CDR3 sequences; the top ten clones represent about 0.39%. The sample comprised blood T cells: a sorted CD56 or NKG2C T cell subset, CD4+ or CD8+ T cells, or bulk PBMC T cells (not recorded which). These receptors originate from a man younger than 35 in good health.

V and J are TRBV4-2 and TRBJ2-3; TCRdb's D call, TRBD1, is unchecked because there is no DNA. Germline CDR1 is LGHNA and CDR2 is YNFKEQ. The CDR3 extends over 14 amino acids. The CDR3: CASSAGQGADTQYF.

The chain has TRBV5-4 and TRBJ2-1; no DNA is available, so the TRBD2 call from TCRdb remains unchecked. The CDR3 is 15 amino acids. CDR1 SGHNT and CDR2 YYREEE come from the germline V gene (reference sequence). The CDR3 reads CASSSGLETYNEQFF.

The rearrangement uses TRBV5-5 and TRBJ1-2; no DNA is available, so the TRBD1 call from TCRdb remains unchecked. Germline loops: CDR1 SGHKS, CDR2 YYEKEE (reference sequence). The CDR3 totals 15 residues. The CDR3 loop reads CASSQTGVGNYGYTF. The full variable domain, completed using reference TRBV5-5 and TRBJ1-2, is DAGVTQSPTHLIKTRGQQVTLRCSPISGHKSVSWYQQVLGQGPQFIFQYYEKEERGRGNFPDRFSARQFPNYSSELNVNALLLGDSALYLCASSQTGVGNYGYTFGSGTRLTVV.

The chain employs TRBV20-1 and TRBJ2-3. This CDR3 has 14 residues. The germline V gene encodes CDR1 DFQATT and CDR2 SNEGSKA (reference sequence). The CDR3 is CSARVGITTDTQYF.

The V and J genes are TRBV4-2 and TRBJ2-2; TCRdb's D gene call, TRBD2, goes unchecked for lack of DNA. This CDR3 spans 15 amino acids. Looked up from germline, CDR1 is LGHNA and CDR2 is YNFKEQ. CDR3 region: CASSQDVAATGELFF.

This chain links TRBV5-1 with TRBJ1-6; no DNA is available, so the TRBD1 call from TCRdb remains unchecked. CDR3 length: 15 residues. Germline V gene sequence: CDR1 SGHRS, CDR2 YFSETQ. The CDR3 protein is CASSLDQGYNSPLHF.

V is TRBV12-3 or TRBV12-4 and J is TRBJ2-3; the D call from TCRdb, TRBD1, cannot be confirmed without DNA. The CDR3 totals 13 residues. Here the CDR3 reads CASDSGSTDTQYF.

The chain employs TRBV10-3 and TRBJ2-7. Germline CDR1 is ENHRY and CDR2 is SYGVKD. The CDR3 totals 14 residues. The CDR3: CAISPRTGSYEQYF.

CDR3 loop: CASSESSDTQYF. The chain uses TRBV5-6 and TRBJ2-3. Germline lookup yields CDR1 SGHDT and CDR2 YYEEEE. The CDR3 sequence is 12 residues long. The full variable domain, with the rest looked up from reference TRBV5-6 and TRBJ2-3, is DAGVTQSPTHLIKTRGQQVTLRCSPKSGHDTVSWYQQALGQGPQFIFQYYEEEERQRGNFPDRFSGHQFPNYSSELNVNALLLGDSALYLCASSESSDTQYFGPGTRLTVL.

The V gene is TRBV7-2, the J gene TRBJ2-1; TCRdb indicates TRBD2, and absent DNA this call remains unverified. The CDR3 consists of 14 residues. Germline assignment: CDR1 SGHTA and CDR2 FQGNSA. CDR3 residues: CASSPYLAGLEQFF.

This chain links TRBV6-1 with TRBJ2-5; absent DNA, TCRdb's TRBD1 call cannot be checked. Germline values: CDR1 MNHNS, CDR2 SASEGT. There are 13 residues in the CDR3. CDR3 sequence reads: CASSERDRETQYF.

This CDR3 reads CASRKLDRATGANVLTF. The rearrangement uses TRBV12-3 or TRBV12-4 and TRBJ2-6; TCRdb calls TRBD1, which cannot be checked without DNA. The CDR3 consists of 17 residues.

The V call is TRBV29-1, the J call TRBJ2-5; TCRdb's assignment of TRBD1 cannot be checked, as there is no DNA. The CDR3 is made up of 13 amino acids. In germline, CDR1 is SQVTM, CDR2 ANQGSEA. This CDR3 reads CSGIGIFFQTQYF. The whole variable domain, remainder taken from reference TRBV29-1 and TRBJ2-5, is SAVISQKPSRDICQRGTSLTIQCQVDSQVTMMFWYRQQPGQSLTLIATANQGSEATYESGFVIDKFPISRPNLTFSTLTVSNMSPEDSSIYLCSGIGIFFQTQYFGPGTRLLVL.

The CDR3 is CASSLATGRGAGELFF. The rearrangement links TRBV5-1 to TRBJ2-2; the TRBD1 assignment by TCRdb is unverifiable without DNA. This CDR3 is built from 16 residues. Germline lookup yields CDR1 SGHRS and CDR2 YFSETQ.

V gene TRBV12-3 or TRBV12-4 combines with J gene TRBJ2-1; the TRBD2 assignment by TCRdb is unverifiable without DNA. CDR3 size: 15 residues. This chain's CDR3 is CASSFLGLLYNEQFF.

J is TRBJ2-3 and V is TRBV10-3; there is no DNA to check the TCRdb D call of TRBD2. CDR3 length equals 13 residues. The germline V gene has CDR1 ENHRY and CDR2 SYGVKD. CDR3 residues: CAITGGDTDTQYF.

V is TRBV5-1 and J is TRBJ1-1. Germline CDR1 SGHRS, CDR2 YFSETQ. The CDR3 sequence is 15 residues long. The CDR3 is CASSLVLGTNTEAFF.

This chain uses TRBV6-5 with TRBJ1-5. There are 12 residues in the CDR3. CDR1 and CDR2 (germline): MNHEY, SVGAGI. This chain's CDR3 is CASSSVGQPQHF.

The CDR3 spells CSVEDPGTTQFF. V and J are TRBV29-1 and TRBJ2-1; with no DNA, the TCRdb D assignment of TRBD2 cannot be verified. The CDR3 extends over 12 amino acids. Germline assignment: CDR1 SQVTM and CDR2 ANQGSEA.

This sequence joins TRBV5-1 and TRBJ2-2; TCRdb's D call, TRBD2, is unchecked because there is no DNA. The germline CDR1 and CDR2 sequences are SGHRS and YFSETQ. The CDR3 loop spans 17 amino acids. The CDR3 loop reads CATHGTSGATGTGELFF.

The genes are TRBV29-1 and TRBJ2-3; the TRBD1 assignment by TCRdb is unverifiable without DNA. This CDR3 has 13 amino acids. Germline values: CDR1 SQVTM, CDR2 ANQGSEA. The CDR3 loop reads CSSTGTGQDTQYF.

The gene calls are TRBV12-3 or TRBV12-4 and TRBJ2-1; TCRdb indicates TRBD2, and absent DNA this call remains unverified. CDR3 length: 17 amino acids. The CDR3 protein is CASRLPDGPRTYNEQFF.

The chain uses TRBV18 and TRBJ1-4. CDR1 is KGHSH, CDR2 LQKENI, per germline. The CDR3 runs to 15 residues. This chain's CDR3 is CATAPETWNSEKLFF.

This chain joins TRBV2 and TRBJ2-2; TCRdb names TRBD1, which stays unverified in the absence of DNA. CDR3 size: 16 residues. Germline V gene lookup returns CDR1 SNHLY and CDR2 FYNNEI. Here the CDR3 reads CAWTGGSIFNTGELFF.

This chain links TRBV28 with TRBJ2-1; the D call from TCRdb, TRBD2, cannot be confirmed without DNA. Germline V gene data show CDR1 as MDHEN and CDR2 as SYDVKM. The CDR3 runs 16 residues. CDR3 protein: CASSISLAGIYNEQFF.

The rearrangement uses TRBV29-1 and TRBJ1-2. The CDR3 has 11 amino acids. From germline, CDR1 is SQVTM and CDR2 ANQGSEA. The CDR3 is CSAVGRYGYTF. The full variable domain, in which reference TRBV29-1 and TRBJ1-2 provide the parts outside the CDR3, is SAVISQKPSRDICQRGTSLTIQCQVDSQVTMMFWYRQQPGQSLTLIATANQGSEATYESGFVIDKFPISRPNLTFSTLTVSNMSPEDSSIYLCSAVGRYGYTFGSGTRLTVV.

The chain links TRBV7-6 to TRBJ2-2; without DNA, the TCRdb call of TRBD2 cannot be checked. The length of the CDR3 is 17 residues. The germline CDR1 and CDR2 sequences are SGHVS and FNYEAQ. This CDR3 reads CASRGTSGRNGTGELFF.

J is TRBJ1-2 and V is TRBV12-3 or TRBV12-4; TCRdb's assignment of TRBD1 cannot be checked, as there is no DNA. The CDR3 has 14 amino acids. Here the CDR3 reads CASSPNDRAEGYTF.

The CDR3 here is CASSTAYGYTF. This chain links TRBV12-3 or TRBV12-4 with TRBJ1-2. The CDR3 is 11 residues long.

V usage is TRBV12-3 or TRBV12-4 and J usage is TRBJ1-1; lacking DNA, the TRBD1 call made by TCRdb goes unchecked. CDR3 size: 12 residues. The chain's CDR3 is CASTMTVMEAFF.

This sequence joins TRBV9 and TRBJ2-1. This CDR3 has 13 residues. CDR1 is SGDLS and CDR2 is YYNGEE in the germline V gene. The CDR3: CASSTTTYNEQFF.

CDR3 residues: CASSLRLHEQFF. The V gene is TRBV5-1, the J gene TRBJ2-1. This CDR3 contains 12 residues. Germline-derived CDR1 and CDR2 are SGHRS and YFSETQ.